Listed below are T cell receptor beta chains from one sample, sequenced in a study of siplizumab effects on memory and regulatory T cells. The data were produced by immunoSEQ multiplex PCR, yet TCRdb's version contains in-frame clones alone and is incomplete. Among about 26,000 clones, approximately 80% were seen once, and the ten largest hold more than 20%. Source material: memory CD4+ T cells sorted from blood. The origin of the receptors is a human donor in good health. Both conserved end residues are part of each CDR3. Each record gives: V gene, J gene, D gene, clone size, CDR3 DNA, CDR3 protein. The D gene is left open where the match is weak. The listing skips clone size in some rows; elsewhere it reads once, few, many or a size class.

TRBV28,TRBJ2-5,NA,NA,TGTGCCAGCAGTTTAGACTGGACCCAGTACTTC,CASSLDWTQYF
TRBV30,TRBJ2-3,NA,NA,TGTGCCTGGAGTAAGGGTAGGCAGGGGAACACAGATACGCAGTATTTT,CAWSKGRQGNTDTQYF
TRBV5-6,TRBJ1-3,NA,NA,TGTGCCAGCAGCTTTTTCAGCTCTGGAAACACCATATATTTT,CASSFFSSGNTIYF
TRBV10-1,TRBJ2-3,NA,NA,TGCGCCAGCAGTGAGTTCGGAGGTGGGAGCACAGATACGCAGTATTTT,CASSEFGGGSTDTQYF
TRBV4-1,TRBJ2-3,NA,NA,TGCGCCAGCAGCCCGGGCGGCAGGAGTCACACAGATACGCAGTATTTT,CASSPGGRSHTDTQYF
TRBV20-1,TRBJ2-5,NA,few,TGCAGTGCTACTCACCAAGAGACCCAGTACTTC,CSATHQETQYF
TRBV25-1,TRBJ2-3,TRBD2,NA,TGTGCCAGCATGAGCTCGGCGGGAGCGACAGATACGCAGTATTTT,CASMSSAGATDTQYF
TRBV10-1,TRBJ2-1,NA,NA,TGCGCCAGCAGTGAGTCAGGGGTCGGCCAGTTCTTC,CASSESGVGQFF
TRBV27,TRBJ2-5,NA,NA,TGTGCCAGCAGTCGCCTGGGGGCTGGCCAAGAGACCCAGTACTTC,CASSRLGAGQETQYF
TRBV14,TRBJ1-4,NA,NA,TGTGCCAGCAGCCGCTTACAGGGTGGGCATGAAAAACTGTTTTTT,CASSRLQGGHEKLFF
TRBV5-1,TRBJ2-3,TRBD2,NA,TGCGCCAGCAGGGGACTAATAGATACGCAGTATTTT,CASRGLIDTQYF
TRBV7-2,TRBJ1-5,NA,NA,TGTGCCAGCAGCTTATCAACAGGCAATCAGCCCCAGCATTTT,CASSLSTGNQPQHF
TRBV28,TRBJ2-4,NA,NA,TGTGCCAGCAGTTCCGGAGCCAAAAACATTCAGTACTTC,CASSSGAKNIQYF
TRBV2,TRBJ2-2,TRBD1,NA,TGTGCCAGCAGTAGGGGGCCTGGCAACACCGGGGAGCTGTTTTTT,CASSRGPGNTGELFF
TRBV9,TRBJ2-7,TRBD1,NA,TGTGCCAGCAGCGTAGGACAGGGGGCTACCTACGAGCAGTACTTC,CASSVGQGATYEQYF
TRBV11-3,TRBJ2-1,NA,NA,TGTGCCAGCAGCTCACACCCTCTAGCGCTCGGGGTTAATGAGCAGTTCTTC,CASSSHPLALGVNEQFF
TRBV27,TRBJ1-2,TRBD1,NA,TGTGCCAGCGGAAAGACGCGGGACAGATATTACTATGGCTACACCTTC,CASGKTRDRYYYGYTF
TRBV29-1,TRBJ2-3,TRBD2,NA,TGCAGCGTACTAGCGGGAAGTGGGACAGATACGCAGTATTTT,CSVLAGSGTDTQYF
TRBV13,TRBJ1-4,NA,NA,TGTGCCAGCAGCGTCAGTAACAAGGGCGAAAAACTGTTTTTT,CASSVSNKGEKLFF
TRBV7-2,TRBJ1-5,NA,NA,TGTGCCAGCAGCAATCCGCTGCAGGGAAGCAATCAGCCCCAGCATTTT,CASSNPLQGSNQPQHF
TRBV29-1,TRBJ2-3,NA,NA,TGCAGCGGGGCCCAGGGTATCACAGATACGCAGTATTTT,CSGAQGITDTQYF
TRBV19,TRBJ1-1,NA,once,TGTGCCAGTAGTATAGTACAGATGAACACTGAAGCTTTCTTT,CASSIVQMNTEAFF
TRBV10-3,TRBJ1-2,TRBD1,NA,TGTGCCATCAGTCAGGACAGGCGGACAAGATTTATGGGCTACACCTTC,CAISQDRRTRFMGYTF
TRBV6-1,TRBJ2-2,NA,NA,TGTGCCAGCAGTGAGTGGAAGACCGGGGAGCTGTTTTTT,CASSEWKTGELFF
TRBV7-6,TRBJ2-1,NA,NA,TGTGCCAGCAGCTTATCCAGACCCAACAATGAGCAGTTCTTC,CASSLSRPNNEQFF
TRBV19,TRBJ2-7,TRBD1,NA,TGTGCCAGTAAAGGAGAAGGGACAGCCGAGCAGTACTTC,CASKGEGTAEQYF
TRBV19,TRBJ1-5,NA,NA,TGTGCCACCACTGGACAGACCTATCAGCCCCAGCATTTT,CATTGQTYQPQHF
TRBV5-6,TRBJ2-1,NA,NA,TGTGCCAGCAGCTTGTACGGGACAAGCTCCTACAATGAGCAGTTCTTC,CASSLYGTSSYNEQFF
TRBV5-1,TRBJ2-5,TRBD2,few,TGCGCCAGCAGGATGGGGGTAGCGGGGGACCAAGAGACCCAGTACTTC,CASRMGVAGDQETQYF
TRBV2,TRBJ1-2,TRBD1,once,TGTGCCAGCAGACAGGGGTCGGACTATGGCTACACCTTC,CASRQGSDYGYTF
TRBV6-6,TRBJ2-7,NA,NA,TGTGCCAGCAGTTACAGTTCAGGGAGTAACGAGCAGTACTTC,CASSYSSGSNEQYF
TRBV15,TRBJ2-5,TRBD2,once,TGTGCCACCAGCAGAGATTTGCCGAGACTAGCGGATACTGTTGGAGAGACCCAGTACTTC,CATSRDLPRLADTVGETQYF
TRBV18,TRBJ2-2,TRBD2,NA,TGTGCCAGCTCACCGCGGCGGGAGAGAACCGGGGAGCTGTTTTTT,CASSPRRERTGELFF
TRBV2,TRBJ1-2,TRBD1,NA,TGTGCCAGCACCTCGACAGGGCAAGATGGCTACACCTTC,CASTSTGQDGYTF
TRBV9,TRBJ2-7,NA,NA,TGTGCCAGCAGCCCCGGACAAGGTACCTACGAGCAGTACTTC,CASSPGQGTYEQYF
TRBV5-8,TRBJ2-2,TRBD1,once,TGTGCCAGCAGCTTAATAGGGACAGGGTTTGTCACCGGGGAGCTGTTTTTT,CASSLIGTGFVTGELFF
TRBV10-3,TRBJ2-1,TRBD2,NA,TGTGCCATCAGTGTTAGCGGGGGGGGCCAGGCGCAGTTCTTC,CAISVSGGGQAQFF
TRBV10-2,TRBJ1-5,NA,NA,TGCGCCAGCTCCTTGGGGGGGCAGAATCAGCCCCAGCATTTT,CASSLGGQNQPQHF
TRBV19,TRBJ1-1,NA,NA,TGTGCCAGTAGTATACAGGGAAGCACTGAAGCTTTCTTT,CASSIQGSTEAFF
TRBV27,TRBJ2-7,TRBD2,NA,TGTGCCAGCAGCTTCGAGACTAGCGGAAAGTACGAGCAGTACTTC,CASSFETSGKYEQYF
TRBV19,TRBJ1-3,NA,once,TGTGCCAGTAGTATAGCACAGGCCCAACTCTCTGGAAACACCATATATTTT,CASSIAQAQLSGNTIYF
TRBV30,TRBJ2-2,NA,NA,TGTGCCTGGAGTGCCCTATTTTCGGGACCCAACCGGGGGGAGCTGTTTTTT,CAWSALFSGPNRGELFF